Presented here are 31 T cell receptor beta chains from one specimen sequenced in a study of regulatory dendritic cells for organ transplantation. Sorted subsets were CFSE-labeled and cultured about 5 days with allogeneic dendritic cells. Measured with immunoSEQ multiplex PCR; TCRdb has only the in-frame clones, and not every one. The table has 15,000 to 20,000 clones, around 85% seen once. No antigen is known for these receptors. Sequenced sample: memory CD4+ T cells from blood cultured with regulatory dendritic cells. Subset defined: CD45RO+ memory T cells. Receptors originate from a human donor in good health.

The rearrangement links TRBV7-2 to TRBJ2-7; weak D call: TRBD2 (6 bases). V lost 0 bases and J lost 3, with 6 bases in between. CDR1 is SGHTA and CDR2 is FQGNSA in the germline V gene. The CDR3 has 13 residues. The CDR3 nucleotides are TGTGCCAGCAGCTTAGCGGGGGGCTACGAGCAGTACTTC. Its protein is CASSLAGGYEQYF.

The chain is built from TRBV5-1 and TRBJ1-1; TRBD1 is a possible D gene (5 bases). CDR3 length: 16 amino acids. Deletions cut 5 bases from V and 0 bases from J, with 17 bases between. CDR1 is SGHRS, CDR2 YFSETQ, per germline. Written as DNA, the CDR3 is TGCGCCAGCAGGTCGGGGGTCCTAATCATGAACACTGAAGCTTTCTTT. Protein sequence: CASRSGVLIMNTEAFF.

The chain carries TRBV7-2 and TRBJ1-5; 7 nucleotides agree with TRBD1. The CDR3 covers 15 residues. Trimming removed 2 bases from V and 3 bases from J; junction bases left unmatched: 4. The V gene's germline CDR1 is SGHTA and CDR2 FQGNSA. In DNA form, the CDR3 reads TGTGCCAGCAGCTTATCCGGGACAGTCAATCAGCCCCAGCATTTT. The encoded protein is CASSLSGTVNQPQHF.

The J gene is TRBJ1-2, the V gene TRBV10-3, with TRBD1 as a possible D gene (5 bases). Germline V gene data show CDR1 as ENHRY and CDR2 as SYGVKD. The CDR3 spans 13 residues. V was cut by 8 bases and J by 4 bases, with 14 bases left in between. CDR3 sequence reads: CAISGTASYGYTF. DNA of the CDR3: TGTGCCATCTCCGGGACGGCCTCCTATGGCTACACCTTC.

The chain is built from TRBV4-3 and TRBJ2-3, with D uncertain. The CDR3 is 17 amino acids. V gave up 6 bases and J gave up 0 bases, with 19 bases separating them. Germline-derived CDR1 and CDR2 are LGHNA and YSLEER. Here the CDR3 DNA reads TGCGCCAGCAGTCCAAAAATGGATTCCTCGAGCACAGATACGCAGTATTTT. Protein product: CASSPKMDSSSTDTQYF.

The V call is TRBV6-6, the J call TRBJ1-2; 9 bases map to TRBD1. After removal of 8 bases from V and 6 bases from J, the junction contained 16 bases not matched to a gene. The CDR3 contains 16 residues. Germline CDR1 is MNHNY and CDR2 is SVGAGI (reference sequence). The CDR3 loop reads CASSTVKGQGVDGYTF. CDR3 bases: TGTGCCAGCTCAACTGTCAAGGGACAGGGCGTCGATGGCTACACCTTC.

V and J are TRBV7-8 and TRBJ2-3; possibly TRBD2 for D (5 bases). V lost 4 bases and J 4 bases, leaving 9 bases between the germline ends. The germline CDR1 and CDR2 sequences are SGHVS and FQNEAQ. The CDR3 is 13 amino acids. CDR3 loop: CASSSLGADTQYF. In DNA, the CDR3 is TGTGCCAGCAGCTCCCTCGGGGCAGATACGCAGTATTTT.

The V and J genes are TRBV5-8 and TRBJ1-5, with D uncertain. V was shortened by 2 bases and J by 5 bases, with 8 bases between the two germline ends. From germline, CDR1 is SGHTS and CDR2 YDEGEE. The CDR3 length is 13 residues. This CDR3 reads CASSFMRDQPQHF. The CDR3 DNA follows: TGTGCCAGCAGCTTCATGCGGGATCAGCCCCAGCATTTT.

The V and J genes are TRBV7-8 and TRBJ2-2, with 7 bases lining up with TRBD1. CDR1 SGHVS and CDR2 FQNEAQ come from the germline V gene. V lost 6 bases to trimming and J lost 2 bases; unmatched junction nucleotides: 3. The CDR3 runs 14 residues. Here the CDR3 DNA reads TGTGCCAGCAGAGGGGGCATTAACACCGGGGAGCTGTTTTTT. Translation: CASRGGINTGELFF.

The chain couples TRBV6-5 to TRBJ1-1; TRBD1 matches 11 bases. The CDR3 loop spans 15 amino acids. Germline-derived CDR1 and CDR2 are MNHEY and SVGAGI. The V and J ends lost 10 bases and 2 bases, in that order; junction bases with no gene match: 9. In nucleotides, the CDR3 is TGTGCCACCCGGGACAGGGGGTTTGGAAACACTGAAGCTTTCTTT. Translation: CATRDRGFGNTEAFF.

The chain links TRBV29-1 to TRBJ2-5; TRBD1 might be the D (5 bases). Germline CDR1 is SQVTM and CDR2 is ANQGSEA. V was shortened by 4 bases and J by 1 base, with 10 bases between the two germline ends. This CDR3 comprises 13 residues. The CDR3 here is CSVVIDSQETQYF. CDR3 nucleotide sequence: TGCAGCGTTGTTATAGACAGCCAAGAGACCCAGTACTTC.

V usage is TRBV5-4 and J usage is TRBJ1-2, with 7 nucleotides matching TRBD1. The CDR3 totals 14 residues. Germline assignment: CDR1 SGHNT and CDR2 YYREEE (reference sequence). After removal of 0 bases from V and 4 bases from J, the junction contained 3 bases not matched to a gene. The CDR3 loop is CASSLGQGVYGYTF. The CDR3 DNA sequence: TGTGCCAGCAGCTTGGGACAGGGCGTCTATGGCTACACCTTC. Full variable domain (rest looked up from reference TRBV5-4 and TRBJ1-2): ETGVTQSPTHLIKTRGQQVTLRCSSQSGHNTVSWYQQALGQGPQFIFQYYREEENGRGNFPPRFSGLQFPNYSSELNVNALELDDSALYLCASSLGQGVYGYTFGSGTRLTVV.

This clone turned up a few times. The rearrangement uses TRBV5-4 and TRBJ1-2, with 7 bases that match TRBD1. The CDR3 covers 13 residues. The germline V gene has CDR1 SGHNT and CDR2 YYREEE (reference sequence). With V trimmed by 5 bases and J by 4 bases, 5 bases remained unmatched. The CDR3 coding sequence is TGTGCCAGCAGAGGGACAGACATCTATGGCTACACCTTC. Its protein product is CASRGTDIYGYTF. The complete variable domain, with remaining parts taken from reference TRBV5-4 and TRBJ1-2, reads ETGVTQSPTHLIKTRGQQVTLRCSSQSGHNTVSWYQQALGQGPQFIFQYYREEENGRGNFPPRFSGLQFPNYSSELNVNALELDDSALYLCASRGTDIYGYTFGSGTRLTVV.

V gene TRBV11-2 combines with J gene TRBJ2-7, with D maybe TRBD2 (6 bases). The germline V gene has CDR1 SGHAT and CDR2 FQNNGV. The CDR3 has 14 amino acids. V was trimmed by 3 bases and J by 6 bases, leaving 15 bases between them. In DNA, the CDR3 is TGTGCCAGCAGCTTTCAGACTAGTACGCGCGAGCAGTACTTC. It specifies CASSFQTSTREQYF.

This chain links TRBV9 with TRBJ1-1; D is possibly TRBD1 (6 bases). Trimming took 1 base from V and 1 from J, leaving 8 bases between them. The CDR3 totals 14 residues. Germline-derived CDR1 and CDR2 are SGDLS and YYNGEE. The CDR3 sequence: CASSVRGENTEAFF. CDR3 nucleotide sequence: TGTGCCAGCAGCGTAAGGGGGGAGAACACTGAAGCTTTCTTT.

The V gene is TRBV10-3, the J gene TRBJ2-3; 10 bases map to TRBD2. The CDR3 runs to 15 residues. V dropped 3 bases and J dropped 10; count of bases not matched to a gene: 10. Germline CDR1 reads ENHRY; CDR2 reads SYGVKD. CDR3 sequence reads: CAISDLGTSDRAQYF. CDR3 nucleotides: TGTGCCATCAGTGACCTCGGGACTAGCGATCGGGCGCAGTATTTT.

The chain joins TRBV9 to TRBJ2-3; D ambiguous. V lost 0 bases and J lost 8, with 16 bases in between. The germline CDR1 and CDR2 sequences are SGDLS and YYNGEE. This CDR3 region has 15 residues. CDR3 in DNA: TGTGCCAGCAGCGTAGAGGGCGCTGCCTTAGGTACGCAGTATTTT. It specifies CASSVEGAALGTQYF.

CDR3 bases: TGTGCCAGCAGCTTAGGAGGAAGGTTCGATGAGCAGTTCTTC. This codes for CASSLGGRFDEQFF. The chain carries TRBV11-3 and TRBJ2-1; D gene ambiguous. CDR3 length: 14 amino acids. Per germline, CDR1 SGHNT and CDR2 YENEEA. Trimming stripped 1 base from V and 8 bases from J, with 12 bases between.

This clone has only a few counts. The V call is TRBV5-1, the J call TRBJ1-1; D gene uncertain. Per the germline V gene, CDR1 is SGHRS and CDR2 is YFSETQ. V lost 3 bases and J lost 0, with 9 bases in between. CDR3 length: 14 residues. CDR3 sequence (DNA): TGCGCCAGCAGCTCCGGGGAATTGAACACTGAAGCTTTCTTT. Its translation: CASSSGELNTEAFF.

A single count supports this clone. Compared with germline, one end of the junction differs, possibly owing to a read error. V gene TRBV2 combines with J gene TRBJ2-5, with D perhaps matching TRBD2 (6 bases). Per germline, CDR1 SNHLY and CDR2 FYNNEI. The length of the CDR3 is 13 residues. The CDR3 sequence is CASRWGVQEAQYF. The DNA for the CDR3 is TGTGCCAGCAGGTGGGGGGTACAAGAGGCCCAGTACTTC.

This clone showed up just a few times. The chain is built from TRBV15 and TRBJ1-5; D gene uncertain. The CDR3 loop spans 16 amino acids. Trimming cost V 3 bases and J 5 bases, with 17 bases left between them. Germline-derived CDR1 and CDR2 are LNHNV and YYDKDF (reference sequence). CDR3 nucleotide sequence: TGTGCCACCAGCAGGAGCAGGCGTGCTGATGATCAGCCCCAGCATTTT. Translated: CATSRSRRADDQPQHF.

The chain carries TRBV15 and TRBJ2-5; D gene uncertain. The CDR3 has 12 amino acids. Per the germline V gene, CDR1 is LNHNV and CDR2 is YYDKDF (reference sequence). V was trimmed by 0 bases and J by 7 bases, leaving 6 bases between them. CDR3 amino acids: CATSRDPGTQYF. CDR3 in DNA: TGTGCCACCAGCAGAGATCCGGGGACCCAGTACTTC.

The gene calls are TRBV11-2 and TRBJ2-2, with D perhaps TRBD2 (7 bases). Per germline, CDR1 SGHAT and CDR2 FQNNGV. Trimming removed 3 bases from V and 7 bases from J, with 12 bases in between. The CDR3 is made up of 14 amino acids. DNA for the CDR3: TGTGCCAGCAGCTTTCAGGGGAGGGTCGGGGAGCTGTTTTTT. It yields the protein CASSFQGRVGELFF.

This sequence joins TRBV12-5 and TRBJ1-2; TRBD1 aligns across 8 bases. The germline CDR1 and CDR2 sequences are LGHNT and FRNRAP. V gave up 0 bases and J gave up 6 bases; unmatched junction bases: 12. The CDR3 runs 17 residues. The CDR3 protein is CASGLVPQGQTGDGYTF. CDR3 bases: TGTGCTAGTGGTTTGGTCCCGCAAGGACAGACAGGGGATGGCTACACCTTC.

This rearrangement joins TRBV4-2 to TRBJ1-2, with a possible D match to TRBD1 (6 bases). The length of the CDR3 is 16 residues. The V gene's germline CDR1 is LGHNA and CDR2 YNFKEQ. Trimming stripped 3 bases from V and 3 bases from J, with 17 bases between. The CDR3 region has the DNA TGTGCCAGCAGCCACGGTTCAGGGGAAGGGGACTATGGCTACACCTTC. This translates into CASSHGSGEGDYGYTF.

The chain links TRBV30 to TRBJ2-7; 10 nucleotides agree with TRBD1. Germline V CDR1 and CDR2: GTSNPN, SVGIG (reference sequence). V lost 3 bases and J lost 8; bases outside the gene matches: 10. The CDR3 contains 14 residues. The CDR3 bases are TGTGCCTGGAGCCGGGACAGGGGAGTTAGTAAGCAGTACTTC. It encodes CAWSRDRGVSKQYF.

V and J are TRBV27 and TRBJ1-1, with D unclear. Germline V gene sequence: CDR1 MNHEY, CDR2 SMNVEV (reference sequence). CDR3 size: 17 residues. Trimming pared 6 bases from V and 4 bases from J, leaving 24 bases between. The CDR3 loop is CASSVTKGYWRITEAFF. CDR3 DNA: TGTGCCAGCAGCGTCACAAAGGGATACTGGAGAATCACTGAAGCTTTCTTT.

The chain is built from TRBV28 and TRBJ2-7; D tentatively reads TRBD1 or TRBD2 (7 bases each). CDR3 length: 17 residues. The V end lost 10 bases, the J end lost 1 base, and 26 bases lay between the germline ends. Germline loops: CDR1 MDHEN, CDR2 SYDVKM. The CDR3 DNA reads TGTGCCATCGAGTCAGCTGGGAGGGGGCGTACGTCCTACGAGCAGTACTTC. Protein product: CAIESAGRGRTSYEQYF.

This clone occurred a few times. The chain uses TRBV28 and TRBJ1-2; 8 bases fit TRBD1. The germline V gene has CDR1 MDHEN and CDR2 SYDVKM. V dropped 7 bases and J dropped 7; count of bases not matched to a gene: 8. The CDR3 sequence is 13 residues long. CDR3 nucleotide sequence: TGTGCCAGCATACGGACAGGGTTAAGTGGCTACACCTTC. Translation: CASIRTGLSGYTF.

This CDR3 reads CASSPLEGGEGQETQYF. DNA for the CDR3: TGTGCCAGCAGTCCCCTGGAAGGAGGGGAAGGCCAAGAGACCCAGTACTTC. The rearrangement links TRBV14 to TRBJ2-5; D is possibly TRBD2 (6 bases). Germline CDR1 is SGHDN and CDR2 is FVKESK. The CDR3 runs to 17 residues. Deletions cut 6 bases from V and 1 base from J, with 21 bases between.

The chain links TRBV12-5 to TRBJ2-3; D gene ambiguous. This CDR3 has 14 amino acids. CDR1 is LGHNT and CDR2 is FRNRAP in the germline V gene. Trimming shortened V by 1 base and J by 1 base, and 6 bases separated the two germline ends. CDR3 sequence (DNA): TGTGCTAGTGGTTTGGGTATCGGCACAGATACGCAGTATTTT. Translated: CASGLGIGTDTQYF.